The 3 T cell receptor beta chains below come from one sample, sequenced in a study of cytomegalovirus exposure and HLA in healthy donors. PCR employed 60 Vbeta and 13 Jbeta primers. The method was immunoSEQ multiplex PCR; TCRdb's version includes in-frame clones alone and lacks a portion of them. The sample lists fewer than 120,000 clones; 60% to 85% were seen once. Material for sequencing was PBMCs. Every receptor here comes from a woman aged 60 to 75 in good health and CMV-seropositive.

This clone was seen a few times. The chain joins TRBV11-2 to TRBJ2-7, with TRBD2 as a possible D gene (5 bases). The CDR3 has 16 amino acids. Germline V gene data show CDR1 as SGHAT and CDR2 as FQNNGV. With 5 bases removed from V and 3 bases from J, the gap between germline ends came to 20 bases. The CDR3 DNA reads TGTGCCAGCAGCGGCTCCGCAGGAACCGGGGACTACGAGCAGTACTTC. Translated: CASSGSAGTGDYEQYF.

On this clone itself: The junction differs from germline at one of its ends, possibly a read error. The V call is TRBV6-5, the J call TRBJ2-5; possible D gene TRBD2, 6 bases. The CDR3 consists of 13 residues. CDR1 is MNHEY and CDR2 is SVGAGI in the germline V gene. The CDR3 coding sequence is TGTGCCAGCAGTTATACCGCCGGGAGCCCCACGCACTTC. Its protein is CASSYTAGSPTHF.

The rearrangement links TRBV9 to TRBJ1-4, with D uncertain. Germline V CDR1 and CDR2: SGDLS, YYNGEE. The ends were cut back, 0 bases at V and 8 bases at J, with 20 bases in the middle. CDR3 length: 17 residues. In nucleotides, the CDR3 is TGTGCCAGCAGCGTAGCTGATTGGCGAGGGTCGGGCGAAAAACTGTTTTTT. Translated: CASSVADWRGSGEKLFF.